The T cell receptor beta chain under discussion was sequenced for a study of blood T cell repertoires in COVID-19 (dated by TCRdb to about 2020). For the study in its entirety: Samples covering the acute and convalescent phases of COVID-19 were provided by collaborators in the United States, Italy and Spain. The sample metadata nearly always contained a de-identified subject ID, COVID-19 status, age in years and sex. The material from the prospective study consisted of cDNA or gDNA derived from T cells, B-cell-depleted T cells, or PBMCs. Subjects who had been exposed to COVID-19, were actively infected with it, or had recovered from it provided the deeply sampled blood TCRbeta repertoires that made up the dataset. The repertoires were released in a freely available public database intended as a resource for research on the immune response to SARS-CoV-2. Where HLA class I and class II types were available, the types were taken from metadata supplied by the sample provider, not from assay-based typing. The samples were drawn from the first 160 participants of the ongoing ImmuneRACE study and from over 950 subjects provided by 6 global collaborators.

Whole blood was collected in K2EDTA tubes by collaborating institutions according to the institutions' own protocols. For TCRbeta analysis, collaborators shipped samples as frozen whole blood, isolated PBMCs, or DNA extracted from either of those sample types. In regard to this clone: This clone's antigen is unknown. Base quality data are lacking; no much larger clone is found one base away.

The paper's findings and limits, for the study overall: How much clinical and demographic metadata was included differed by source and by participant, and the metadata was provided uncurated.

The germline V gene supplies CDR1 SGDLS and CDR2 YYNGEE. From cysteine to phenylalanine, the CDR3 is 12 amino acids long. Left in the record is the CDR3 DNA by itself, 36 bases read in frame from the first base. Trimming costs V 3 bases and J 8 bases, and their ends lie 11 bases apart. TCRbeta CDR3 regions were amplified from genomic DNA using the immunoSEQ Assay, a bias-controlled multiplex PCR. The authors processed their data as follows. The number of nucleated cells in each sample was estimated by amplification of reference gene primers within the assay. To quantify the absolute abundance of each unique TCRbeta CDR3 rearrangement, sequence reads were collapsed and filtered. Productive Simpson clonality was computed per sample as the square root of Simpson's diversity index over productive rearrangements. TCRdb obtained this table from immuneACCESS and retained in-frame rearrangements with V and J assigned. These tables miss some clones; where compared with another copy, unresolved V genes account for less than half of the shortfall, and the remainder is unexplained. V, J and clone size derive from that table, while D and trimming were established from the DNA sequence. The sample yields 120,000 or so clones; approximately 81% were counted once. About 3.9% of the sample is held by the ten biggest clonotypes.

The clonotype was recovered from a man aged 55-75 years with acute or convalescent COVID-19. The rearrangement joined TRBV9 to TRBJ1-2; matching of 5 bases hints at TRBD1 as the D gene. The material sequenced was peripheral blood. The DNA sequence is given as TGTGCCAGCAGCGGTTACAGGCGCGGCTACACCTTC. Its product reads: CASSGYRRGYTF.